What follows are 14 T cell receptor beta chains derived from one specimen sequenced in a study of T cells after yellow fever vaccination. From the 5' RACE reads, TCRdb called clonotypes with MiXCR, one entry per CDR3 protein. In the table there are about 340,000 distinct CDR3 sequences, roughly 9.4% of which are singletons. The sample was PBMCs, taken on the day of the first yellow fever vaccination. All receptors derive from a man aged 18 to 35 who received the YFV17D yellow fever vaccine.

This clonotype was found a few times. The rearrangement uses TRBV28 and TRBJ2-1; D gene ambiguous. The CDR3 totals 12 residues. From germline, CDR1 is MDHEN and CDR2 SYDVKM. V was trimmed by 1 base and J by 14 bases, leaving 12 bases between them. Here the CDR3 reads CASSLLVGGKFF. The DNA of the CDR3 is TGTGCCAGCAGTTTATTAGTAGGTGGAAAGTTCTTC.

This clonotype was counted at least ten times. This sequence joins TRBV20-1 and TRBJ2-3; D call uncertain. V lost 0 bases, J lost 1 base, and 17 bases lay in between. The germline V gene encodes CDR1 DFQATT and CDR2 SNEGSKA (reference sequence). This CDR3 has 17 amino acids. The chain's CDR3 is CSARDPARGPGTDTQYF. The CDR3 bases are TGCAGTGCTAGAGACCCGGCGAGAGGCCCCGGCACAGATACGCAGTATTTT.

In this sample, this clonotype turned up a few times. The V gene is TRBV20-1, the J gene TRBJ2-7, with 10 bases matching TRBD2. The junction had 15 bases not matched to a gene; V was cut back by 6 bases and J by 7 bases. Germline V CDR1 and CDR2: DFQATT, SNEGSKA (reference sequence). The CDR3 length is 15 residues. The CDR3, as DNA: TGCAGTGCAGCGATCCCCGGGACTAGCGACCGAGAGCAGTACGTC. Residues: CSAAIPGTSDREQYV.

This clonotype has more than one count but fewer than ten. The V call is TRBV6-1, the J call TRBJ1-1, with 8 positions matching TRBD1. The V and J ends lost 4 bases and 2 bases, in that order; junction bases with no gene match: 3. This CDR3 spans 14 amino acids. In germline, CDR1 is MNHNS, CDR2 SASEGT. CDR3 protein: CASSVGQANTEAFF. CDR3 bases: TGTGCCAGCAGTGTGGGACAGGCCAACACTGAAGCTTTCTTT.

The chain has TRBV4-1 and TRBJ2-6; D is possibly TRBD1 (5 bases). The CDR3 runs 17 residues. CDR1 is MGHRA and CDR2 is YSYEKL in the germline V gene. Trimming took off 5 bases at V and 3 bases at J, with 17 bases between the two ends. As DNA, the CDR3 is TGCGCCAGCAGCTCCAACCAGGGAAGGCTTGGGGCCAACGTCCTGACTTTC. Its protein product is CASSSNQGRLGANVLTF.

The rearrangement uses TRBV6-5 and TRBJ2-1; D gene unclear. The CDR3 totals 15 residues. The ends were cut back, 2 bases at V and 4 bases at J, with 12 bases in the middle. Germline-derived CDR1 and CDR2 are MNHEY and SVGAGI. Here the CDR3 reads CASSYPAEPYNEQFF. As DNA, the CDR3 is TGTGCCAGCAGTTACCCTGCGGAACCTTACAATGAGCAGTTCTTC.

CDR3 nucleotides: TGTGCCAGCAGTCCGGACAGGGGCATGGGTGGGCATTTT. Translating gives CASSPDRGMGGHF. This rearrangement joins TRBV12-3 or TRBV12-4 to TRBJ1-5, with 9 bases matching TRBD1. The CDR3 is 13 amino acids. Trimming cost V 5 bases and J 15 bases; bases outside gene matches: 11.

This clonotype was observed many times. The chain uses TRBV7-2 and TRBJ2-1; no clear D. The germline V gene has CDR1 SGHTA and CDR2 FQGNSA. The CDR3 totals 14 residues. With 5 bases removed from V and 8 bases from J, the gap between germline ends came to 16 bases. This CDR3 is CASSLSSMGYEQFF. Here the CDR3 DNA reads TGTGCCAGCAGCCTATCTTCAATGGGGTATGAGCAGTTCTTC.

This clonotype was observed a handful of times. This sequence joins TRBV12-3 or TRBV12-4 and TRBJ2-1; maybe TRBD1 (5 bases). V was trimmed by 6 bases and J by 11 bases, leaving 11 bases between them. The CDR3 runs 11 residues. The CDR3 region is CASRRQTQQFF. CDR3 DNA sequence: TGTGCCAGCAGACGACAGACCCAGCAGTTCTTC.

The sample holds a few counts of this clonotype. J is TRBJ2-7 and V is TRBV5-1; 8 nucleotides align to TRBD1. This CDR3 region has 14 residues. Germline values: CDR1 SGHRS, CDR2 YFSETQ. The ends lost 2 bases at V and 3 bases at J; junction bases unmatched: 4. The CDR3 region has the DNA TGCGCCAGCAGCTTTGGGACAGGCAACTACGAGCAGTACTTC. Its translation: CASSFGTGNYEQYF.

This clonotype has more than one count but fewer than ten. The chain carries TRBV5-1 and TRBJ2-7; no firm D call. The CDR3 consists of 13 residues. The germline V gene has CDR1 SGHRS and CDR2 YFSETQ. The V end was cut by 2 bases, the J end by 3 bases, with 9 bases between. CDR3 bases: TGCGCCAGCAGCTTTAGGCCTCTCTACGAGCAGTACTTC. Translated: CASSFRPLYEQYF.

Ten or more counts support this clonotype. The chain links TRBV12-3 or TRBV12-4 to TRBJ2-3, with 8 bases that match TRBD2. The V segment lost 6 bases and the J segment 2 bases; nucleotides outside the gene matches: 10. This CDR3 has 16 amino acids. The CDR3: CASRTSSGSFTDTQYF. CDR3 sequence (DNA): TGTGCCAGCAGGACCTCTAGCGGGTCTTTCACAGATACGCAGTATTTT.

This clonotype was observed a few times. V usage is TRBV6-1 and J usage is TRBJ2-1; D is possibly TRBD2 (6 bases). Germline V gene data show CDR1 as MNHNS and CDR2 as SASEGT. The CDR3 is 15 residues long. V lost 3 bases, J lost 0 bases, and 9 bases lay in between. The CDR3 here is CASSDAGSSYNEQFF. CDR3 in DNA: TGTGCCAGCAGTGACGCGGGGAGCTCCTACAATGAGCAGTTCTTC.

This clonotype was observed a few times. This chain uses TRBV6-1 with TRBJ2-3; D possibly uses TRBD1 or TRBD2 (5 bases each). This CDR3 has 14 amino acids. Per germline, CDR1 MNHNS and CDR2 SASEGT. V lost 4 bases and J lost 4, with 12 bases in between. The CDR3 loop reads CASSGFPGPDTQYF. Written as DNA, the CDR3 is TGTGCCAGCAGTGGCTTTCCGGGGCCAGATACGCAGTATTTT.